Listed here are 23 T cell receptor beta chains from one sample, sequenced in a study of blood T cell repertoires in COVID-19. Assay used: immunoSEQ multiplex PCR; TCRdb lists only in-frame clones, some missing. The table has a few hundred thousand clones, roughly 90% seen once. Sequenced sample: peripheral blood. The receptors were gathered from a man aged 35 to 55 with acute or convalescent COVID-19.

The CDR3, as DNA: TGTGCCAGCAGTTTCGAGGGTCCCGATGAGCAGTTCTTC. It yields the protein CASSFEGPDEQFF. The chain recombines TRBV28 with TRBJ2-1; tentative D call: TRBD2 (5 bases). From germline, CDR1 is MDHEN and CDR2 SYDVKM. Between the trimmed V and J ends, which lost 3 bases and 8 bases, there was a span of 11 bases. There are 13 residues in the CDR3. The variable domain in full, with the rest retrieved from reference TRBV28 and TRBJ2-1, is DVKVTQSSRYLVKRTGEKVFLECVQDMDHENMFWYRQDPGLGLRLIYFSYDVKMKEKGDIPEGYSVSREKKERFSLILESASTNQTSMYLCASSFEGPDEQFFGPGTRLTVL.

The chain has TRBV18 and TRBJ2-1; TRBD2 might be the D (5 bases). The CDR3 loop spans 16 amino acids. V was shortened by 6 bases and J by 3 bases, with 18 bases between the two germline ends. Germline V gives CDR1 KGHSH, CDR2 LQKENI. The CDR3 is CASSRAGGPNYNEQFF. The CDR3 coding sequence is TGTGCCAGCTCTCGGGCGGGCGGCCCCAACTACAATGAGCAGTTCTTC.

This clone was observed a single time. The V call is TRBV2, the J call TRBJ1-3; weak D call: TRBD1 (5 bases). There are 15 residues in the CDR3. CDR1 and CDR2 from the germline V gene are SNHLY and FYNNEI. The ends were cut back, 2 bases at V and 0 bases at J, with 8 bases in the middle. The DNA for the CDR3 is TGTGCCAGCAGTGAACAGGGCCTCTCTGGAAACACCATATATTTT. Encoded protein: CASSEQGLSGNTIYF.

The chain couples TRBV6-5 to TRBJ2-7, with no clear D. This CDR3 comprises 11 residues. CDR1 is MNHEY and CDR2 is SVGAGI in the germline V gene. Trimming pared 5 bases from V and 2 bases from J, leaving 4 bases between. CDR3 DNA: TGTGCCAGCAGTCCCACCTACGAGCAGTACTTC. Translation gives CASSPTYEQYF.

This chain joins TRBV9 and TRBJ2-7, with 9 bases matching TRBD2. The germline CDR1 and CDR2 sequences are SGDLS and YYNGEE. V gave up 4 bases and J gave up 5 bases; unmatched junction bases: 7. The CDR3 extends over 14 amino acids. This CDR3 is CASSRWTSEDEQYF. The CDR3, as DNA: TGTGCCAGCAGCCGCTGGACTAGCGAGGACGAGCAGTACTTC.

This chain connects TRBV9 to TRBJ2-7, with unresolved D. Germline V CDR1 and CDR2: SGDLS, YYNGEE. The CDR3 is made up of 15 amino acids. V shed 0 bases and J shed 0 bases, with 10 bases lying between them. CDR3 DNA sequence: TGTGCCAGCAGCGTAGGTAGCCTAAGCTCCTACGAGCAGTACTTC. It codes for CASSVGSLSSYEQYF.

V usage is TRBV5-8 and J usage is TRBJ1-1; a possible D gene is TRBD1 (5 bases). CDR1 and CDR2 from the germline V gene are SGHTS and YDEGEE. V gave up 1 base and J gave up 1 base, with 8 bases separating them. The CDR3 length is 14 residues. The CDR3 spells CASSLQGWNTEAFF. As DNA, the CDR3 is TGTGCCAGCAGCTTGCAGGGCTGGAACACTGAAGCTTTCTTT.

The chain has TRBV2 and TRBJ1-6; TRBD1 aligns across 9 bases. CDR1 is SNHLY and CDR2 is FYNNEI in the germline V gene. This CDR3 has 15 amino acids. V shed 7 bases and J 9 bases; nucleotides not matched to a gene: 10. The CDR3 here is CASNFVTGGRSPLHF. The CDR3 DNA sequence: TGTGCCAGCAACTTTGTAACAGGGGGCCGTTCACCCCTCCACTTT.

V and J are TRBV18 and TRBJ2-3; 13 positions match TRBD2. Losses at the gene ends were 3 bases for V and 3 bases for J; bases not matched to a gene: 3. CDR1 is KGHSH, CDR2 LQKENI, per germline. The CDR3 is 16 residues long. In DNA form, the CDR3 reads TGTGCCAGCTCACCGAGACTAGCGGGGGGAACAGATACGCAGTATTTT. Protein sequence: CASSPRLAGGTDTQYF.

V is TRBV6-5 and J is TRBJ1-1, with D uncertain. The CDR3 is 15 amino acids. CDR1 MNHEY and CDR2 SVGAGI come from the germline V gene. Between the trimmed V and J ends, which lost 0 bases and 0 bases, there was a span of 8 bases. CDR3 sequence: CASSYSITMNTEAFF. The CDR3 DNA reads TGTGCCAGCAGTTACTCGATCACTATGAACACTGAAGCTTTCTTT.

This sequence joins TRBV30 and TRBJ1-6, with D possibly being TRBD1 (6 bases). This CDR3 contains 17 residues. CDR1 GTSNPN and CDR2 SVGIG come from the germline V gene (reference sequence). V lost 2 bases to trimming and J lost 4 bases, with 18 bases between them. The CDR3 loop reads CAWSIYPGQFYNSPLHF. As DNA, the CDR3 is TGTGCCTGGAGTATCTACCCTGGACAGTTTTATAATTCACCCCTCCACTTT.

J is TRBJ2-1 and V is TRBV5-1; the D is unclear. The CDR3 contains 13 residues. Trimming stripped 5 bases from V and 6 bases from J, with 12 bases between. From germline, CDR1 is SGHRS and CDR2 YFSETQ. CDR3 loop: CASSIEFFNEQFF. As DNA, the CDR3 is TGCGCCAGCAGTATTGAGTTTTTCAATGAGCAGTTCTTC. Together with reference TRBV5-1 and TRBJ2-1, the CDR3 gives the full variable domain: KAGVTQTPRYLIKTRGQQVTLSCSPISGHRSVSWYQQTPGQGLQFLFEYFSETQRNKGNFPGRFSGRQFSNSRSEMNVSTLELGDSALYLCASSIEFFNEQFFGPGTRLTVL.

This clone was counted a single time. The gene calls are TRBV7-6 and TRBJ2-2; 8 bases map to TRBD1. After removal of 4 bases from V and 5 bases from J, the junction contained 9 bases not matched to a gene. The CDR3 runs to 16 residues. Germline-derived CDR1 and CDR2 are SGHVS and FNYEAQ. In DNA form, the CDR3 reads TGTGCCAGCAGCTCCCCCAGGGGGCAGCTAACCGGGGAGCTGTTTTTT. Translated, it gives CASSSPRGQLTGELFF. The full variable domain, rest sourced from reference TRBV7-6 and TRBJ2-2, is GAGVSQSPRYKVTKRGQDVALRCDPISGHVSLYWYRQALGQGPEFLTYFNYEAQQDKSGLPNDRFSAERPEGSISTLTIQRTEQRDSAMYRCASSSPRGQLTGELFFGEGSRLTVL.

This clone was picked up a small number of times. The J gene is TRBJ2-6, the V gene TRBV27; D gene ambiguous. Germline lookup yields CDR1 MNHEY and CDR2 SMNVEV (reference sequence). Trimming cost V 5 bases and J 5 bases, with 10 bases left between them. This CDR3 comprises 14 residues. The CDR3 spells CASSQTRWANVLTF. CDR3 nucleotides: TGTGCCAGCAGTCAGACTCGGTGGGCCAACGTCCTGACTTTC. Variable domain in full (rest from reference TRBV27 and TRBJ2-6): EAQVTQNPRYLITVTGKKLTVTCSQNMNHEYMSWYRQDPGLGLRQIYYSMNVEVTDKGDVPEGYKVSRKEKRNFPLILESPSPNQTSLYFCASSQTRWANVLTFGAGSRLTVL.

This clone was counted only a few times. This chain joins TRBV27 and TRBJ1-5, with 8 bases fitting TRBD1. This CDR3 spans 16 amino acids. Germline V gene data show CDR1 as MNHEY and CDR2 as SMNVEV (reference sequence). V lost 6 bases to trimming and J lost 5 bases; unmatched junction nucleotides: 12. The CDR3 nucleotides read TGTGCCAGCAGGGACAGGGAGTCGGCAGCTGATCAGCCCCAGCATTTT. Protein product: CASRDRESAADQPQHF.

CDR3 DNA: TGTGCCAGCTTCAGGGTCGGACCCACCAGCATTTCACCCCTCCACTTT. The encoded protein is CASFRVGPTSISPLHF. The chain employs TRBV28 and TRBJ1-6; tentatively, D is TRBD1 (5 bases). Trimming removed 8 bases at V and 9 bases at J, with 23 bases between. Germline CDR1 is MDHEN and CDR2 is SYDVKM. The CDR3 spans 16 residues.

J is TRBJ2-7 and V is TRBV7-9; 8 bases agree with TRBD1. The CDR3 runs to 13 residues. V shed 4 bases, J shed 7 bases, and the junction held 6 bases outside the gene matches. The V gene's germline CDR1 is SEHNR and CDR2 FQNEAQ (reference sequence). The chain's CDR3 is CASSSGRGLEQYF. For the CDR3, the DNA is TGTGCCAGCAGCTCTGGCAGGGGGCTTGAGCAGTACTTC.

The chain links TRBV5-1 to TRBJ2-5; 10 positions agree with TRBD2. V gave up 0 bases and J gave up 5 bases; unmatched junction bases: 4. This CDR3 has 15 amino acids. Germline V gene lookup returns CDR1 SGHRS and CDR2 YFSETQ. The CDR3 nucleotides are TGCGCCAGCAGCTTGGAAGCGGGGGGGCAGGAGACCCAGTACTTC. Translating it yields CASSLEAGGQETQYF.

The V call is TRBV4-1, the J call TRBJ1-6; TRBD1 is a possible D gene (6 bases). Germline CDR1 MGHRA, CDR2 YSYEKL. The CDR3 spans 18 residues. Deletions cut 0 bases from V and 4 bases from J, with 16 bases between. This CDR3 is CASSQETRGLIYNSPLHF. DNA of the CDR3: TGCGCCAGCAGCCAAGAGACAAGGGGGTTAATTTATAATTCACCCCTCCACTTT.

This sequence joins TRBV19 and TRBJ1-1; D is ambiguous. This CDR3 spans 13 amino acids. The V gene's germline CDR1 is LNHDA and CDR2 SQIVND (reference sequence). V was trimmed by 1 base and J by 7 bases, leaving 10 bases between them. The CDR3 nucleotides are TGTGCCAGTAGTATAGCGGCGAGGAGTGAAGCTTTCTTT. Translation: CASSIAARSEAFF.

J is TRBJ1-1 and V is TRBV4-2; D is uncertain. The CDR3 sequence is 13 residues long. Trimming removed 6 bases at V and 4 bases at J, with 12 bases between. Germline V lookup: CDR1 LGHNA, CDR2 YNFKEQ. The CDR3 reads CASSPRFGTEAFF. DNA for the CDR3: TGTGCCAGCAGTCCCAGGTTCGGCACTGAAGCTTTCTTT.

CDR3 loop: CASSHPIRGHNPYEQYF. CDR3 sequence (DNA): TGCGCCAGCAGCCATCCTATCAGGGGCCATAACCCCTACGAGCAGTACTTC. This chain links TRBV4-1 with TRBJ2-7; possibly TRBD1 for D (6 bases). V gave up 3 bases and J gave up 2 bases, with 20 bases separating them. Germline CDR1 MGHRA, CDR2 YSYEKL. The CDR3 runs to 17 residues.

The chain joins TRBV10-3 to TRBJ1-4; D is perhaps TRBD1 (6 bases). The CDR3 is 16 residues long. Germline V gives CDR1 ENHRY, CDR2 SYGVKD. Trimming left V 3 bases short and J 4 bases short, with 15 bases between. The CDR3 coding sequence is TGTGCCATCAGTGAAACCGATTACAGGGATAATGAAAAACTGTTTTTT. This codes for CAISETDYRDNEKLFF.